The clone carrying this T cell receptor beta chain was seen only once. Sequencing used immunoSEQ multiplex PCR; TCRdb keeps in-frame clones, though not all of them. The sample yields about 330,000 clones, about 87% seen once. The data were taken from a study of blood T cell repertoires in COVID-19. Study-level background: Sites across the United States, Italy and Spain contributed samples from acute and convalescent COVID-19.

Enrolled through a virtual design, the participants were between roughly 18 and 90 years of age and came from around 25 US areas. The CDR3 totals 15 residues. Germline CDR1 SGHTA, CDR2 FQGNSA. V lost 5 bases and J lost 4; bases outside the gene matches: 8. This TCR derives from a man aged 25-40 years who had recovered from COVID-19. The chain recombines TRBV7-2 with TRBJ2-1, with TRBD1 identical over 7 bases. Sequenced sample: PBMCs or T cells enriched from blood (not recorded which). CDR3 sequence (DNA): TGTGCCAGCAGCCCTCGGACAGGCGATTACAATGAGCAGTTCTTC. Encoded protein: CASSPRTGDYNEQFF.